This T cell receptor beta chain was recorded in a study of CD4+ T cells in melanoma. Repertoires were generated with immunoSEQ multiplex PCR, while TCRdb's copy carries only in-frame clones and drops some. The sample has 9,900 or so clones, approximately 69% seen once. Whole-study findings and limits: Neoantigen-specific CD4+ T cells in melanoma reportedly had diverse differentiation states. A reported correlation linked neoantigen-specific CD4+ T cells to CD8+, macrophage and B cell function.

Regarding this clone: The antigen remains undetermined.

CDR1 and CDR2 from the germline V gene are MDHEN and SYDVKM. J lost 4 bases, V lost 4 bases, and 4 bases had no gene match. CDR3 length: 13 amino acids. The gene calls are TRBV28 and TRBJ2-7, with 7 positions matching TRBD1. Sequencing input: peripheral blood. The sequence came from a human donor with melanoma. The CDR3 loop is CASSSSGQYEQYF. CDR3 DNA: TGTGCCAGCAGTTCATCGGGACAGTACGAGCAGTACTTC.